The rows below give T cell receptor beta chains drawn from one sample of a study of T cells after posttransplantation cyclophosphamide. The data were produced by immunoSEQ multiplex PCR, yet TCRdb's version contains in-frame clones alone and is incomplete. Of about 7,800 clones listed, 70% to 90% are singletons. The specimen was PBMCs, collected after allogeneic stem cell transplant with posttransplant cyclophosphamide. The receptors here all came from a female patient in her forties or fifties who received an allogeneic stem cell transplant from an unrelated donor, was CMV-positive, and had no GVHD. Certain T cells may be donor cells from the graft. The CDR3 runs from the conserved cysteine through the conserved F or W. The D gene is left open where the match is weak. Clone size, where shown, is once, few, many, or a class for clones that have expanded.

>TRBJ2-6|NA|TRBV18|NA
CASSPQRVSGANVLTF
TGTGCCAGCTCACCACAGCGAGTCTCTGGGGCCAACGTCCTGACTTTC
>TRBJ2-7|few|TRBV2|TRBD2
CASIARTSGGSEQYF
TGTGCCAGCATCGCCAGGACTAGCGGGGGTTCCGAGCAGTACTTC
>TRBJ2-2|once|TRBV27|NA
CASTPGTPNTGELFF
TGTGCCAGCACACCCGGGACACCAAACACCGGGGAGCTGTTTTTT
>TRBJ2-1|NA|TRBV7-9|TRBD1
CASSKTGGTYNEQFF
TGTGCCAGCAGCAAAACAGGGGGTACCTACAATGAGCAGTTCTTC
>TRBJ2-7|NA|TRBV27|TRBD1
CASSFSTGGGYEQYF
TGTGCCAGCAGCTTCTCGACAGGGGGCGGCTACGAGCAGTACTTC
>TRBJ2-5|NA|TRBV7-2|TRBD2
CASSLWGGETQYF
TGTGCCAGCAGCTTATGGGGAGGGGAGACCCAGTACTTC
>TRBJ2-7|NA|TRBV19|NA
CASSIKAGPYEQYF
TGTGCCAGTAGTATCAAGGCAGGTCCCTACGAGCAGTACTTC
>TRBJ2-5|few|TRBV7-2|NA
CASSSGTADVFKKTQYF
TGTGCCAGCTCCTCCGGGACTGCCGACGTATTCAAGAAGACCCAGTACTTC
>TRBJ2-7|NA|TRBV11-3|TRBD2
CASSLSAGGSPEQYF
TGTGCCAGCAGCTTATCGGCGGGGGGGAGTCCCGAGCAGTACTTC
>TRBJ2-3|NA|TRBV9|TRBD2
CASSVVAGGFDTQYF
TGTGCCAGCAGCGTAGTTGCGGGGGGGTTTGATACGCAGTATTTT
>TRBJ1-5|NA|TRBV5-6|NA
CASSLGMEVSSHF
TGTGCCAGCAGCTTGGGCATGGAGGTGTCCTCGCATTTT
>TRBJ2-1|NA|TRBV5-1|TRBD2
CASSLGVSGGPSYNEQFF
TGCGCCAGCAGCTTGGGTGTTAGCGGGGGGCCGTCCTACAATGAGCAGTTCTTC
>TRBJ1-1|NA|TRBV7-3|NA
CASSPGADTEAFF
TGTGCCAGCAGTCCAGGGGCGGACACTGAAGCTTTCTTT
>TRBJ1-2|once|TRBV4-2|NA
CASSQAIMTDYGYTF
TGTGCCAGCAGCCAAGCGATTATGACAGACTATGGCTACACCTTC
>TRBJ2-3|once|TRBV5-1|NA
CASSLARDIMNTDTQYF
TGCGCCAGCAGCTTGGCCCGGGACATTATGAACACAGATACGCAGTATTTT
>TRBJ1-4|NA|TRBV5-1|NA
CASSPEGATNEKLFF
TGCGCCAGCAGTCCAGAGGGAGCAACTAATGAAAAACTGTTTTTT
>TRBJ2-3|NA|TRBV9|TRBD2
CASSVAQREDTQYF
TGTGCCAGCAGCGTTGCCCAGCGGGAGGATACGCAGTATTTT
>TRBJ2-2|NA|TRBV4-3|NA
CASSLLEGTGELFF
TGCGCCAGCAGCCTATTGGAGGGCACCGGGGAGCTGTTTTTT
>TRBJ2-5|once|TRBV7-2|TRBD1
CASSRPMDRGFQETQYF
TGTGCCAGCAGCCGCCCGATGGACAGGGGGTTCCAAGAGACCCAGTACTTC